The rows below give T cell receptor beta chains drawn from one sample of a study of cytomegalovirus exposure and HLA in healthy donors. Assay: immunoSEQ multiplex PCR; the TCRdb copy retains only in-frame clones and omits some. The sample carries about 130,000 clones, about 96% recorded once. The material sequenced was PBMCs. Receptors originate from a man younger than 35 in good health and CMV-seronegative. CDR3s include the opening cysteine and the closing phenylalanine or tryptophan. The order of the fields is V gene, D gene, J gene, clone size, CDR3 protein, CDR3 DNA. D genes are given only for firm matches. The size entry is marked missing in some rows and otherwise reads once, few, many or a size class.

V: TRBV28
D: .
J: TRBJ1-2
size: once
CDR3: CASSFEDGYTF
DNA: TGTGCCAGCAGTTTTGAGGATGGCTACACCTTC

V: TRBV14
D: .
J: TRBJ1-1
size: .
CDR3: CASSQGPPYEGQNTEAFF
DNA: TGTGCCAGCAGCCAAGGCCCACCCTACGAGGGACAGAACACTGAAGCTTTCTTT

V: TRBV9
D: .
J: TRBJ1-2
size: .
CDR3: CASSVANDYGYTF
DNA: TGTGCCAGCAGCGTAGCTAACGACTATGGCTACACCTTC

V: TRBV4-3
D: .
J: TRBJ2-7
size: .
CDR3: CASSQDGRGYEQYF
DNA: TGCGCCAGCAGCCAAGATGGGAGGGGGTACGAGCAGTACTTC

V: TRBV27
D: .
J: TRBJ2-7
size: .
CDR3: CASSFSRYYEQYF
DNA: TGTGCCAGCAGTTTTAGCAGATACTACGAGCAGTACTTC

V: TRBV2
D: TRBD2
J: TRBJ2-5
size: .
CDR3: CASRASGSSETQYF
DNA: TGTGCCAGCAGGGCTAGCGGGAGCTCCGAGACCCAGTACTTC

V: TRBV5-6
D: .
J: TRBJ1-1
size: .
CDR3: CASSPPARRYTEAFF
DNA: TGTGCCAGCAGCCCGCCGGCCCGGCGGTACACTGAAGCTTTCTTT

V: TRBV5-4
D: .
J: TRBJ2-1
size: .
CDR3: CASSPPSLNEQFF
DNA: TGTGCCAGCAGCCCTCCTAGTTTGAATGAGCAGTTCTTC

V: TRBV28
D: TRBD1
J: TRBJ2-7
size: .
CDR3: CAVRDRLYEQYF
DNA: TGTGCCGTCCGGGACAGATTATACGAGCAGTACTTC

V: TRBV5-4
D: TRBD2
J: TRBJ2-1
size: .
CDR3: CASSMRASGSRNEQFF
DNA: TGTGCCAGCAGCATGCGGGCTAGCGGGAGTAGGAATGAGCAGTTCTTC

V: TRBV19
D: .
J: TRBJ1-5
size: .
CDR3: CASSGAENQPQHF
DNA: TGTGCCAGTAGTGGGGCAGAGAATCAGCCCCAGCATTTT

V: TRBV7-2
D: TRBD2
J: TRBJ2-5
size: .
CDR3: CASSPRLAGVGTQYF
DNA: TGTGCCAGCAGCCCGCGACTAGCGGGAGTGGGGACCCAGTACTTC

V: TRBV18
D: TRBD2
J: TRBJ2-7
size: .
CDR3: CASSQGLAIYEQYF
DNA: TGTGCCAGCTCACAGGGACTAGCTATCTACGAGCAGTACTTC

V: TRBV30
D: TRBD1
J: TRBJ1-1
size: .
CDR3: CAWNRQGLNTEAFF
DNA: TGTGCCTGGAACCGACAGGGGCTGAACACTGAAGCTTTCTTT

V: TRBV19
D: TRBD1
J: TRBJ1-2
size: .
CDR3: CASSASGTGFGYTF
DNA: TGTGCCAGTAGTGCTTCCGGGACAGGTTTTGGCTACACCTTC

V: TRBV20-1
D: .
J: TRBJ2-7
size: .
CDR3: CSASDSYEQYF
DNA: TGCAGTGCTTCCGACAGTTACGAGCAGTACTTC

V: TRBV28
D: TRBD1
J: TRBJ1-4
size: .
CDR3: CASSPTGFFHPTNEKLFF
DNA: TGTGCCAGCAGTCCGACAGGGTTTTTTCACCCAACTAATGAAAAACTGTTTTTT

V: TRBV5-1
D: .
J: TRBJ2-1
size: .
CDR3: CASSLVPNLVLEQFF
DNA: TGCGCCAGCAGCTTGGTTCCCAATCTTGTACTAGAGCAGTTCTTC

V: TRBV18
D: TRBD1
J: TRBJ2-7
size: .
CDR3: CASSLTPTGYEQYF
DNA: TGTGCCAGCTCACTTACACCGACAGGGTACGAGCAGTACTTC

V: TRBV4-3
D: .
J: TRBJ1-1
size: once
CDR3: CASSQDRAGSGAFF
DNA: TGCGCCAGCAGCCAAGATCGCGCTGGGAGCGGAGCTTTCTTT

V: TRBV9
D: .
J: TRBJ1-1
size: once
CDR3: CASSPWGEAAFF
DNA: TGTGCCAGCAGCCCCTGGGGGGAGGCAGCTTTCTTT

V: TRBV5-1
D: .
J: TRBJ2-1
size: .
CDR3: CASSLVAGEGNEQFF
DNA: TGCGCCAGCAGCTTGGTGGCAGGGGAAGGCAATGAGCAGTTCTTC

V: TRBV15
D: .
J: TRBJ2-1
size: .
CDR3: CATSSGEFNEQFF
DNA: TGTGCCACCAGCAGCGGGGAGTTCAATGAGCAGTTCTTC

V: TRBV15
D: TRBD1
J: TRBJ2-7
size: .
CDR3: CATSSKDRSSYEQYF
DNA: TGTGCCACCAGCAGCAAGGACAGGAGCTCCTACGAGCAGTACTTC

V: TRBV7-2
D: TRBD2
J: TRBJ2-1
size: .
CDR3: CASSFFVAGGHNEQFF
DNA: TGTGCCAGCAGCTTCTTCGTAGCGGGAGGTCACAATGAGCAGTTCTTC

V: TRBV5-4
D: .
J: TRBJ1-1
size: once
CDR3: CASSLAPGWNTEAFF
DNA: TGTGCCAGCAGCTTGGCCCCAGGGTGGAACACTGAAGCTTTCTTT

V: TRBV30
D: .
J: TRBJ2-1
size: .
CDR3: CAFEKGGGKRSYNEQFF
DNA: TGTGCTTTCGAGAAGGGGGGGGGTAAGAGGTCCTACAATGAGCAGTTCTTC

V: TRBV6-5
D: TRBD1
J: TRBJ2-1
size: .
CDR3: CASRRTGGVNEQFF
DNA: TGTGCCAGCAGGCGGACAGGGGGTGTCAATGAGCAGTTCTTC

V: TRBV2
D: .
J: TRBJ2-7
size: few
CDR3: CASSEGSASGYF
DNA: TGTGCCAGCAGCGAAGGGTCTGCTAGTGGGTACTTC

V: TRBV5-1
D: TRBD2
J: TRBJ2-3
size: .
CDR3: CASSALAGASTDTQYF
DNA: TGCGCCAGCAGCGCCCTAGCGGGGGCTAGCACAGATACGCAGTATTTT

V: TRBV7-3
D: .
J: TRBJ2-3
size: once
CDR3: CASSADRYTDTQYF
DNA: TGTGCCAGCAGCGCGGACAGATACACAGATACGCAGTATTTT

V: TRBV11-2
D: TRBD2
J: TRBJ2-1
size: .
CDR3: CASSRLAGNREQFF
DNA: TGTGCCAGCAGTAGACTAGCGGGAAATCGGGAGCAGTTCTTC

V: TRBV4-3
D: .
J: TRBJ1-5
size: .
CDR3: CASSQLPESNQPQHF
DNA: TGCGCCAGCAGCCAGTTACCCGAGAGCAATCAGCCCCAGCATTTT

V: TRBV28
D: TRBD1
J: TRBJ1-2
size: .
CDR3: CASSLFGGGMNYGYTF
DNA: TGTGCCAGCAGTTTATTCGGAGGGGGCATGAACTATGGCTACACCTTC

V: TRBV7-2
D: .
J: TRBJ2-7
size: .
CDR3: CASSLVGVQREQYF
DNA: TGTGCCAGCAGCTTAGTAGGGGTTCAGAGGGAGCAGTACTTC

V: TRBV2
D: .
J: TRBJ2-7
size: .
CDR3: CASRFGEQYF
DNA: TGTGCCAGCAGGTTCGGCGAGCAGTACTTC

V: TRBV15
D: TRBD1
J: TRBJ1-2
size: .
CDR3: CATSRGFPGQGAYGLYGYTF
DNA: TGTGCCACCAGCAGAGGCTTTCCGGGACAGGGGGCATACGGCCTCTATGGCTACACCTTC

V: TRBV11-2
D: TRBD1
J: TRBJ2-7
size: .
CDR3: CASSSGSQGAYEQYF
DNA: TGTGCCAGCAGCTCGGGAAGCCAGGGGGCCTACGAGCAGTACTTC

V: TRBV4-1
D: .
J: TRBJ1-1
size: once
CDR3: CASSRTGEGRRTEAFF
DNA: TGCGCCAGCAGCCGGACGGGAGAGGGCAGGAGGACTGAAGCTTTCTTT

V: TRBV7-2
D: TRBD1
J: TRBJ1-2
size: once
CDR3: CASSSTGGIGGYTF
DNA: TGTGCCAGCTCTTCGACAGGGGGTATTGGTGGCTACACCTTC

V: TRBV28
D: .
J: TRBJ2-7
size: once
CDR3: CASRPTIGQRYEQYF
DNA: TGTGCCAGCAGACCGACGATCGGACAGCGCTACGAGCAGTACTTC

V: TRBV5-1
D: TRBD1
J: TRBJ1-4
size: .
CDR3: CASSQDRGNEKLFF
DNA: TGCGCCAGCAGCCAGGACAGGGGGAATGAAAAACTGTTTTTT

V: TRBV6-1
D: .
J: TRBJ1-2
size: .
CDR3: CASSVAGRQGDGYGYTF
DNA: TGTGCCAGCAGTGTAGCGGGCCGCCAGGGCGACGGCTATGGCTACACCTTC

V: TRBV9
D: TRBD1
J: TRBJ2-5
size: .
CDR3: CASSSSGGWETQYF
DNA: TGTGCCAGCAGCTCTTCAGGGGGTTGGGAGACCCAGTACTTC

V: TRBV28
D: TRBD1
J: TRBJ2-7
size: .
CDR3: CASSLGQGRWAYEQYF
DNA: TGTGCCAGCAGTCTCGGACAGGGGAGATGGGCCTACGAGCAGTACTTC

V: TRBV5-4
D: .
J: TRBJ2-5
size: .
CDR3: CASSFRDNQETQYF
DNA: TGTGCCAGCAGCTTCCGGGACAACCAAGAGACCCAGTACTTC

V: TRBV6-6
D: TRBD1
J: TRBJ1-1
size: .
CDR3: CATTLGQGFPEAFF
DNA: TGTGCCACCACCTTAGGACAGGGGTTCCCTGAAGCTTTCTTT

V: TRBV29-1
D: .
J: TRBJ2-7
size: few
CDR3: CSVAGISYEQYF
DNA: TGCAGCGTTGCAGGGATCTCCTACGAGCAGTACTTC

V: TRBV11-1
D: .
J: TRBJ2-5
size: .
CDR3: CASSPWRGIQETQYF
DNA: TGTGCCAGCAGCCCCTGGAGAGGGATTCAAGAGACCCAGTACTTC

V: TRBV6-1
D: TRBD1
J: TRBJ1-4
size: .
CDR3: CAATGGDEKLFF
DNA: TGTGCCGCGACAGGGGGAGATGAAAAACTGTTTTTT

V: TRBV5-1
D: TRBD1
J: TRBJ1-2
size: .
CDR3: CASSDLRGRDYGYTF
DNA: TGCGCCAGCAGCGACCTCAGGGGGCGCGACTATGGCTACACCTTC

V: TRBV29-1
D: .
J: TRBJ2-5
size: .
CDR3: CSVEDRALQEAQYF
DNA: TGCAGCGTTGAAGATCGAGCCCTACAAGAGGCCCAGTACTTC

V: TRBV7-2
D: .
J: TRBJ2-1
size: .
CDR3: CASSLSGQGTYNEQFF
DNA: TGTGCCAGCAGCTTAAGTGGTCAGGGTACCTACAATGAGCAGTTCTTC

V: TRBV28
D: TRBD1
J: TRBJ2-7
size: .
CDR3: CASSLRRTGAEQYF
DNA: TGTGCCAGCAGTTTACGCCGGACAGGGGCCGAGCAGTACTTC

V: TRBV4-2
D: .
J: TRBJ1-1
size: .
CDR3: CASSHLVGGQRDTEAFF
DNA: TGTGCCAGCAGCCACTTAGTTGGAGGCCAGAGGGACACTGAAGCTTTCTTT

V: TRBV6-5
D: .
J: TRBJ2-1
size: .
CDR3: CASMETLWSEQFF
DNA: TGTGCCAGCATGGAGACTTTGTGGAGTGAGCAGTTCTTC

V: TRBV7-2
D: TRBD2
J: TRBJ2-3
size: .
CDR3: CASSPSGRGDTQYF
DNA: TGTGCCAGCAGCCCAAGCGGGAGGGGAGATACGCAGTATTTT